A single sample gave rise to the 25 T cell receptor beta chains below, sequenced in a study of shared clonotypes between healthy human individuals (dated by TCRdb to about 2020). Library preparation was by the immunoSEQ multiplex PCR assay. TCRdb mirrors the immuneACCESS table, restricted to in-frame sequences. Some clones are absent from its copies; in checked studies, under half trace to an unresolved V gene, and the reason for the others is unknown. This sample has more than 400,000 clones in its table, and 90% to 97% of those were observed once. Of the sample, 0.064% is held by the ten largest clones. Material: naive CD4+ T cells sorted from blood. The cell subset or site tag for this specimen amounts to: CD45RA+ positively selected. These receptors were collected from a woman in her thirties in good health.

The chain is built from TRBV7-9 and TRBJ2-3; D not certain. Deletions cut 5 bases from V and 3 bases from J, with 12 bases between. There are 14 residues in the CDR3. Germline CDR1 reads SEHNR; CDR2 reads FQNEAQ (reference sequence). As DNA, the CDR3 is TGTGCCAGCAGCCGCTCTGTCGGGACAGATACGCAGTATTTT. It codes for CASSRSVGTDTQYF.

The genes are TRBV5-1 and TRBJ2-2, with a tentative D call TRBD2 (6 bases). CDR3 size: 17 residues. The germline gives CDR1 SGHRS, CDR2 YFSETQ. With 0 bases removed from V and 2 bases from J, the gap between germline ends came to 14 bases. Here the CDR3 reads CASSLAPGRFNTGELFF. In nucleotides, the CDR3 is TGCGCCAGCAGCTTGGCCCCAGGGAGGTTCAACACCGGGGAGCTGTTTTTT.

The chain combines TRBV28 with TRBJ2-7; no firm D call. The V gene's germline CDR1 is MDHEN and CDR2 SYDVKM. The CDR3 covers 16 residues. V lost 2 bases and J 1 base, leaving 15 bases between the germline ends. CDR3 region: CASSLGFATHSYEQYF. CDR3 coding DNA: TGTGCCAGCAGTTTAGGGTTTGCGACGCATTCCTACGAGCAGTACTTC. Combining the CDR3 with reference TRBV28 and TRBJ2-7 gives the whole variable domain DVKVTQSSRYLVKRTGEKVFLECVQDMDHENMFWYRQDPGLGLRLIYFSYDVKMKEKGDIPEGYSVSREKKERFSLILESASTNQTSMYLCASSLGFATHSYEQYFGPGTRLTVT.

The chain recombines TRBV19 with TRBJ2-7; the D call may be TRBD1 or TRBD2 (6 bases each). CDR1 is LNHDA and CDR2 is SQIVND in the germline V gene (reference sequence). The CDR3 length is 15 residues. V gave up 3 bases and J gave up 5 bases, with 17 bases separating them. CDR3 DNA: TGTGCCAGTAGTATCTTGTCGGGGGCGGCGGACGAGCAGTACTTC. Residues: CASSILSGAADEQYF.

The gene calls are TRBV5-1 and TRBJ1-2, with D tentatively TRBD1 (5 bases). The germline CDR1 and CDR2 sequences are SGHRS and YFSETQ. V was pared by 4 bases and J by 8 bases, with 21 bases between. The CDR3 has 15 residues. The CDR3 region has the DNA TGCGCCAGCAGCCCAGCGCCGACAGATCTTGGGGGCTACACCTTC. It specifies CASSPAPTDLGGYTF. Filled out from reference TRBV5-1 and TRBJ1-2, the complete variable domain reads KAGVTQTPRYLIKTRGQQVTLSCSPISGHRSVSWYQQTPGQGLQFLFEYFSETQRNKGNFPGRFSGRQFSNSRSEMNVSTLELGDSALYLCASSPAPTDLGGYTFGSGTRLTVV.

V and J are TRBV18 and TRBJ2-1; D unresolved. Germline lookup yields CDR1 KGHSH and CDR2 LQKENI. This CDR3 is 15 amino acids long. Trimming cost V 0 bases and J 2 bases, with 8 bases left between them. The CDR3 loop is CASSPPWAAYNEQFF. The CDR3 bases are TGTGCCAGCTCACCACCGTGGGCAGCCTACAATGAGCAGTTCTTC.

CDR3 amino acids: CASSWPYSSSGELFF. For the CDR3, the DNA is TGTGCCAGCTCATGGCCTTATTCGAGCTCCGGGGAGCTGTTTTTT. The chain employs TRBV7-6 and TRBJ2-2, with D hard to call. This CDR3 region has 15 residues. Trimming shortened V by 8 bases and J by 6 bases, and 19 bases separated the two germline ends. Germline lookup yields CDR1 SGHVS and CDR2 FNYEAQ. Looking up the rest from reference TRBV7-6 and TRBJ2-2 gives the full variable domain: GAGVSQSPRYKVTKRGQDVALRCDPISGHVSLYWYRQALGQGPEFLTYFNYEAQQDKSGLPNDRFSAERPEGSISTLTIQRTEQRDSAMYRCASSWPYSSSGELFFGEGSRLTVL.

The CDR3 coding sequence is TGTGCCAGCAGCTCCGAGTACAATGAGCAGTTCTTC. Amino acid sequence: CASSSEYNEQFF. V is TRBV28 and J is TRBJ2-1; D gene unclear. CDR3 size: 12 residues. The V and J ends lost 6 bases and 4 bases respectively, with 7 bases between them. Germline CDR1 and CDR2: MDHEN and SYDVKM.

The chain links TRBV5-6 to TRBJ1-4; the D is unclear. The CDR3 spans 18 residues. In germline, CDR1 is SGHDT, CDR2 YYEEEE. Between the trimmed V and J ends, which lost 3 bases and 0 bases, there was a span of 18 bases. The CDR3 DNA follows: TGTGCCAGCAGCTGGAACAACCGGGCCTATGCAACTAATGAAAAACTGTTTTTT. Translating gives CASSWNNRAYATNEKLFF.

This clone appeared a single time. This chain links TRBV5-1 with TRBJ1-4; D may be TRBD1 (6 bases). CDR3 length: 14 amino acids. V was trimmed by 6 bases and J by 2 bases, leaving 11 bases between them. Germline V CDR1 and CDR2: SGHRS, YFSETQ. The CDR3 loop reads CASTEGGTNEKLFF. The DNA of the CDR3 is TGCGCCAGCACCGAGGGGGGTACTAATGAAAAACTGTTTTTT.

This clone was counted a few times. This CDR3 is CASSVDGWSYNEQFF. The DNA of the CDR3 is TGTGCCAGCAGTGTGGACGGCTGGTCCTACAATGAGCAGTTCTTC. This chain links TRBV2 with TRBJ2-1; unclear D gene. The CDR3 extends over 15 amino acids. Trimming cost V 4 bases and J 1 base, with 11 bases left between them. Germline CDR1 and CDR2: SNHLY and FYNNEI.

J is TRBJ2-7 and V is TRBV6-5; 8 bases are a match to TRBD1. Germline V gene lookup returns CDR1 MNHEY and CDR2 SVGAGI. This CDR3 comprises 14 residues. The trim removed 4 bases at V and 5 bases at J, leaving 7 bases unmatched. CDR3 sequence: CASSSARGLHEQYF. The CDR3 DNA follows: TGTGCCAGCAGTTCCGCCAGGGGGCTCCACGAGCAGTACTTC.

CDR3 sequence reads: CASSLSEGLRDEQYF. CDR3 bases: TGTGCCAGCAGCCTGTCAGAGGGCCTTCGGGACGAGCAGTACTTC. This chain links TRBV5-8 with TRBJ2-7; a possible D gene is TRBD2 (5 bases). This CDR3 is built from 15 residues. V lost 4 bases to trimming and J lost 5 bases, with 19 bases between them. The germline CDR1 and CDR2 sequences are SGHTS and YDEGEE.

This chain links TRBV19 with TRBJ2-5; 10 bases align to TRBD2. The germline V gene has CDR1 LNHDA and CDR2 SQIVND (reference sequence). This CDR3 contains 19 residues. The V segment lost 4 bases and the J segment 4 bases; nucleotides outside the gene matches: 18. In DNA form, the CDR3 reads TGTGCCAGTAGTACTACAGGGAGCGCTAGCGGGAGAGGTCGAGAGACCCAGTACTTC. As protein: CASSTTGSASGRGRETQYF. Together with reference TRBV19 and TRBJ2-5, the CDR3 gives the full variable domain: DGGITQSPKYLFRKEGQNVTLSCEQNLNHDAMYWYRQDPGQGLRLIYYSQIVNDFQKGDIAEGYSVSREKKESFPLTVTSAQKNPTAFYLCASSTTGSASGRGRETQYFGPGTRLLVL.

This clone has only a few counts. The chain links TRBV18 to TRBJ2-7; the D gene is possibly TRBD2 (6 bases). The CDR3 has 13 residues. The V gene lost 5 bases and the J gene lost 1 base, with 9 bases spanning the gap. Germline-derived CDR1 and CDR2 are KGHSH and LQKENI. Here the CDR3 reads CASSAGRSYEQYF. As DNA, the CDR3 is TGTGCCAGCTCAGCGGGAAGGTCCTACGAGCAGTACTTC.

This clone was seen a handful of times. V and J are TRBV9 and TRBJ1-1; perhaps TRBD1 as D (6 bases). Germline lookup yields CDR1 SGDLS and CDR2 YYNGEE. V was shortened by 3 bases and J by 6 bases, with 9 bases between the two germline ends. CDR3 length: 12 amino acids. The CDR3 here is CASSGDISEAFF. In nucleotides, the CDR3 is TGTGCCAGCAGCGGGGACATCTCTGAAGCTTTCTTT.

The chain has TRBV7-6 and TRBJ1-5; D possibly corresponds to TRBD1 (5 bases). This CDR3 contains 16 residues. Trimming took 0 bases from V and 4 from J, leaving 13 bases between them. Germline assignment: CDR1 SGHVS and CDR2 FNYEAQ. CDR3 bases: TGTGCCAGCAGCTTAGCGGGCGGGGGGAAAAATCAGCCCCAGCATTTT. Protein: CASSLAGGGKNQPQHF.

The chain has TRBV28 and TRBJ2-7, with a possible D match to TRBD2 (5 bases). The CDR3 sequence is 15 residues long. CDR1 and CDR2 from the germline V gene are MDHEN and SYDVKM. Trimming took off 5 bases at V and 3 bases at J, with 17 bases between the two ends. CDR3 in amino acids: CASSPRGGMIYEQYF. CDR3 sequence (DNA): TGTGCCAGCAGTCCCCGTGGAGGAATGATCTACGAGCAGTACTTC.

This clone was counted once. The chain employs TRBV14 and TRBJ2-1, with TRBD1 matching over 7 bases. Germline values: CDR1 SGHDN, CDR2 FVKESK. This CDR3 region has 17 residues. The V gene end was trimmed by 5 bases and the J gene end by 0 bases; junction bases not matched to a gene: 10. The CDR3 sequence is CASSFRQGSSSYNEQFF. CDR3 nucleotides: TGTGCCAGCAGCTTTAGACAGGGATCAAGCTCCTACAATGAGCAGTTCTTC. The variable domain in full, with the rest retrieved from reference TRBV14 and TRBJ2-1, is EAGVTQFPSHSVIEKGQTVTLRCDPISGHDNLYWYRRVMGKEIKFLLHFVKESKQDESGMPNNRFLAERTGGTYSTLKVQPAELEDSGVYFCASSFRQGSSSYNEQFFGPGTRLTVL.

The CDR3 bases are TGCGCCAGCAGCTACTCGGACGGCGGTGAGCAGTTCTTC. Translation gives CASSYSDGGEQFF. This chain joins TRBV5-1 and TRBJ2-1; D remains unclear. This CDR3 region has 13 residues. The germline V gene has CDR1 SGHRS and CDR2 YFSETQ. V gave up 3 bases and J gave up 9 bases, with 13 bases separating them.

The V gene is TRBV6-1, the J gene TRBJ2-7; no clear D. V was trimmed by 0 bases and J by 13 bases, leaving 25 bases between them. CDR3 length: 16 amino acids. The germline CDR1 and CDR2 sequences are MNHNS and SASEGT. DNA of the CDR3: TGTGCCAGCAGTGAAGCCGCCCGGCACACAAACTCCAGGAGCTACTTC. Amino acids: CASSEAARHTNSRSYF.

V gene TRBV6-6 combines with J gene TRBJ2-1; 8 bases fit TRBD2. With V trimmed by 2 bases and J by 5 bases, 2 bases remained unmatched. In germline, CDR1 is MNHNY, CDR2 SVGAGI (reference sequence). This CDR3 is built from 14 residues. The CDR3 nucleotides read TGTGCCAGCAGTTACCCCGGGGGGGACAATGAGCAGTTCTTC. Amino acids: CASSYPGGDNEQFF.

The chain employs TRBV5-1 and TRBJ2-5; 7 bases fit TRBD2. This CDR3 contains 15 residues. Losses at the gene ends were 2 bases for V and 4 bases for J; bases not matched to a gene: 8. Per germline, CDR1 SGHRS and CDR2 YFSETQ. The CDR3 nucleotides are TGCGCCAGCAGCTTCGGACTAGTCAGTCTAGAGACCCAGTACTTC. This gives the protein CASSFGLVSLETQYF.

The chain joins TRBV28 to TRBJ2-1; D gene ambiguous. This CDR3 region has 13 residues. Germline V gene sequence: CDR1 MDHEN, CDR2 SYDVKM. V was trimmed by 5 bases and J by 9 bases, leaving 14 bases between them. The CDR3 nucleotides read TGTGCCAGCAGTCTTGGGCATGAGTTTGAGCAGTTCTTC. It is translated as CASSLGHEFEQFF.

This chain uses TRBV5-1 with TRBJ2-3; a weak D match, TRBD1 (5 bases). The V end lost 0 bases, the J end lost 0 bases, and 14 bases lay between the germline ends. CDR1 is SGHRS, CDR2 YFSETQ, per germline. This CDR3 is 17 amino acids long. CDR3 region: CASSLENKTASTDTQYF. As DNA, the CDR3 is TGCGCCAGCAGCTTGGAGAACAAGACAGCTAGCACAGATACGCAGTATTTT.